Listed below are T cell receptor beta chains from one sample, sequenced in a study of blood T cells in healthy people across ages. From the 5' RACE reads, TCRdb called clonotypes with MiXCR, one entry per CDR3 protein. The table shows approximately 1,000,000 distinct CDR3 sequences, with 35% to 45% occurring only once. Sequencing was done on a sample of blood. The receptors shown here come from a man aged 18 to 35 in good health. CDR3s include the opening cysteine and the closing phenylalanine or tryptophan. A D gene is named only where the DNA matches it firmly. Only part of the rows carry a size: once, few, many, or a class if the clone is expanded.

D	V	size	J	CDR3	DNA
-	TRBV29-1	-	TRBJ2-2	CSVFGSRVGTGELFF	TGCAGCGTTTTTGGGAGCAGGGTGGGGACCGGGGAGCTGTTTTTT
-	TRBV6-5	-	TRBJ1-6	CASTADYNSPLHF	TGTGCCAGCACTGCAGATTATAATTCACCCCTCCACTTT
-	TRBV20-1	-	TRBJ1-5	CSARDREYNQPQHF	TGCAGTGCTAGAGATCGGGAGTATAATCAGCCCCAGCATTTT
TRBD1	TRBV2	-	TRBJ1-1	CASSARTGTEAFF	TGTGCCAGCAGTGCCCGGACAGGGACTGAAGCTTTCTTT
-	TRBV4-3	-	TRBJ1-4	CASSQDYLDEKLFF	TGCGCCAGCAGCCAAGATTATCTGGATGAAAAACTGTTTTTT
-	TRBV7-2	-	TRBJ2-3	CASSLVGFPTDTQYF	TGTGCCAGCAGCTTAGTTGGGTTTCCCACAGATACGCAGTATTTT
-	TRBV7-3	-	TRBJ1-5	CASSLRSDVNQPQHF	TGTGCCAGCAGCTTAAGGTCGGACGTCAATCAGCCCCAGCATTTT
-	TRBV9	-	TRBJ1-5	CASSVANCVGPAPDQPQHF	TGTGCCAGCAGCGTAGCTAATTGTGTGGGACCCGCACCCGATCAGCCCCAGCATTTT
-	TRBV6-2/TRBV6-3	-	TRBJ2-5	CASITSGRRETQYF	TGTGCCAGCATTACCTCGGGGCGTAGAGAGACCCAGTACTTC
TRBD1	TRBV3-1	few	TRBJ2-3	CASSHRQGHTDTQYF	TGTGCCAGCAGCCACAGACAGGGACACACAGATACGCAGTATTTT
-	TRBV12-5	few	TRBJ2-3	CASGLGGRSDTQYF	TGTGCTAGTGGTTTGGGGGGGCGTTCAGATACGCAGTATTTT
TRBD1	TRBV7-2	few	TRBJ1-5	CASSLVANRGDQPQHF	TGTGCCAGCAGCTTAGTAGCGAACAGGGGCGATCAGCCCCAGCATTTT
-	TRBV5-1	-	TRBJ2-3	CASTKWSPQGGSTDTQYF	TGCGCCAGCACAAAGTGGAGCCCGCAGGGTGGTTCCACAGATACGCAGTATTTT
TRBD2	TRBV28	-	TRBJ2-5	CVSTSPGLAFSETQYF	TGTGTCAGCACTTCCCCGGGACTAGCCTTTTCAGAGACCCAGTACTTC